This TCR beta chain originates from a study of blood T cell repertoires in COVID-19. Sequenced by immunoSEQ multiplex PCR; TCRdb stores in-frame clones only, minus some. The sample consists of 250,000 or so clones, roughly 80% of them appearing once. Input material: PBMCs or T cells enriched from blood (not recorded which). This TCR derives from a man aged 45-65 years who had recovered from COVID-19.

The chain's CDR3 is CASSFRGQGVSYEQYF. The CDR3 DNA is TGTGCCAGCAGTTTCAGGGGACAGGGAGTCTCCTACGAGCAGTACTTC. The chain is built from TRBV6-5 and TRBJ2-7, with 9 bases aligning to TRBD1. Germline-derived CDR1 and CDR2 are MNHEY and SVGAGI. Unmatched junction bases numbered 7, after V lost 4 bases and J lost 0 bases. This CDR3 is built from 16 residues.